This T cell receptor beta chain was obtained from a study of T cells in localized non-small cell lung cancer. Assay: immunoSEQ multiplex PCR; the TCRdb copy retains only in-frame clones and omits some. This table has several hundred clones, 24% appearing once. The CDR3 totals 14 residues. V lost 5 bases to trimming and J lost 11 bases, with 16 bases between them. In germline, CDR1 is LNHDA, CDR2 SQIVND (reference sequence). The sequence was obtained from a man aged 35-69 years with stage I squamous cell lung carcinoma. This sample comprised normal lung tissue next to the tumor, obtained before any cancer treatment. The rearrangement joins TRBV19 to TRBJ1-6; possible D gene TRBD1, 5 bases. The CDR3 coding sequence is TGTGCCAGTAGTCACCGGGGGGATCAGGCACCCCTCCACTTT. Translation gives CASSHRGDQAPLHF.